The rows below give T cell receptor beta chains drawn from one sample of a study of beta chain features in type 1 diabetes. Profiling relied on immunoSEQ multiplex PCR, and the TCRdb table lists in-frame clones only, not all of them. In the table there are about 270,000 clones, roughly an eighth of which are singletons. Sequencing was carried out using naive CD4+ T cells from blood. Every receptor here comes from a young man with type 1 diabetes. CDR3s include the opening cysteine and the closing phenylalanine or tryptophan. Fields, in order: clone size, J gene, V gene, CDR3 protein. Some rows have no size entry. The others give once, few or many, or a class for an expanded clone.

few	TRBJ2-7	TRBV29-1	CSVLGGGKIYEQYF
NA	TRBJ2-7	TRBV14	CASSQDFVGLAPYEQYF
few	TRBJ2-7	TRBV9	CASSVDTPGYEQYF
NA	TRBJ2-3	TRBV5-6	CASSPPGRVAGDTQYF
NA	TRBJ2-7	TRBV28	CASTAGGGTSYEQYF
NA	TRBJ2-7	TRBV7-2	CASSFADSYEQYF
few	TRBJ2-2	TRBV9	CASSEAGTGIGELFF
NA	TRBJ2-2	TRBV5-1	CASSMGGTGHTGELFF
NA	TRBJ2-5	TRBV2	CAGDRRPSATQYF
NA	TRBJ2-2	TRBV4-1	CASSQNQGRAGELFF
NA	TRBJ2-3	TRBV7-9	CASSPLRETDTQYF
NA	TRBJ1-5	TRBV2	CASSDHAGRSNQPQHF
few	TRBJ1-2	TRBV5-1	CASSSGQGNYGYTF
NA	TRBJ1-2	TRBV6-5	CASSNGGGYTF
NA	TRBJ2-3	TRBV18	CASSPPVGQGRDTQYF
few	TRBJ2-1	TRBV11-2	CASSTSGTYNEQFF
few	TRBJ1-5	TRBV7-2	CASSLGGNNQPQHF
few	TRBJ1-1	TRBV7-9	CASSYLLGGDMNTEAFF
NA	TRBJ1-5	TRBV4-2	CASSQERDQPQHF
NA	TRBJ2-2	TRBV9	CASSEDRVSGELFF
few	TRBJ2-5	TRBV5-4	CASSSPQGAGETQYF
few	TRBJ2-7	TRBV7-2	CASQRIRSYEQYF
NA	TRBJ1-2	TRBV6-5	CASSRQGANYGYTF
NA	TRBJ2-7	TRBV30	CAWSVGHFGLADHYEQYF
few	TRBJ2-3	TRBV5-4	CASSLRTSGAYTQYF
NA	TRBJ2-3	TRBV9	CASSVVASPTDTQYF
few	TRBJ2-7	TRBV7-3	CASSSGTGTSGYEQYF
NA	TRBJ1-2	TRBV11-2	CASSPLSLSGKGYGYTF
once	TRBJ2-3	TRBV4-2	CASSQGLAGADTQYF
few	TRBJ2-3	TRBV27	CASRELGQGSTDTQYF
NA	TRBJ1-1	TRBV6-6	CASLTRGERAFF
few	TRBJ2-2	TRBV2	CASSGPSGYTGELFF
NA	TRBJ2-7	TRBV11-1	CASSASYEQYF
NA	TRBJ2-5	TRBV5-4	CASSLTGVSETQYF
few	TRBJ2-4	TRBV5-1	CASSRQGDIQYF
few	TRBJ2-6	TRBV10-3	CAISESGAGANVLTF
few	TRBJ2-3	TRBV5-4	CASSLMPGTGDTQYF
NA	TRBJ1-1	TRBV9	CASSVTGGSTEAFF
few	TRBJ2-1	TRBV2	CASRDSYNEQFF
NA	TRBJ2-7	TRBV7-9	CASSFVGRTPYEQYF
few	TRBJ2-6	TRBV27	CASSLIQGSTGANVLTF
NA	TRBJ2-2	TRBV28	CASGGGPNTGELFF